This TCR beta chain was documented in a study of cytotoxic CD8 clonotypes in ibrutinib-treated CLL. Study-wide results and limits: Public clonotypes were seen rarely and were contracted or stable on treatment. Clonality went higher at ibrutinib response and then dropped back toward baseline at progression.

With sequencing, the targeted depth ranged from 1 in 200,000 to 1 in 1 million T cells. Libraries were prepared by immunoSEQ multiplex PCR; TCRdb keeps only in-frame clonotypes and omits some of them. Of about 140,000 clones detected, 70% to 90% appear once; the ten largest clones hold about 7.4%. Of note for this clone: What it recognizes is unknown.

This CDR3 is 11 amino acids long. V was shortened by 7 bases and J by 4 bases, with 11 bases between the two germline ends. From germline, CDR1 is DFQATT and CDR2 SNEGSKA (reference sequence). The specimen comprised PBMCs, sampled after 36 months of ibrutinib treatment. The receptor was derived from a human donor with chronic lymphocytic leukemia. The chain carries TRBV20-1 and TRBJ2-7, with D possibly being TRBD1 (6 bases). The CDR3 DNA reads as TGCAGTGGCCTCAGGGGATACGAGCAGTACTTC. Its protein product is CSGLRGYEQYF.